The rows below give T cell receptor beta chains drawn from one sample of a study of shared clonotypes between healthy human individuals. Measured with immunoSEQ multiplex PCR; TCRdb has only the in-frame clones, and not every one. The repertoire consists of more than 2 million clones, with about 95% occurring once and the leading ten covering roughly 0.13%. Sequences were obtained from naive CD4+ T cells sorted from blood. Receptor source: a young man in good health. CDR3s include the opening cysteine and the closing phenylalanine or tryptophan. A D gene is named only where the DNA matches it firmly. Not all rows give a size; the values are once, few, many and, for expanded clones, a class.

v_gene: TRBV6-5
j_gene: TRBJ1-1
abundance: -
d_gene: -
CDR3nt: TGTGCCAGCAGTTACGTCAGGGGAGGCGAGGCTTTCTTT
CDR3aa: CASSYVRGGEAFF

v_gene: TRBV18
j_gene: TRBJ2-7
abundance: -
d_gene: -
CDR3nt: TGTGCCAGCTCACCAGTCCCCGGTATGCGCACCTACGAGCAGTACTTC
CDR3aa: CASSPVPGMRTYEQYF

v_gene: TRBV11-2
j_gene: TRBJ2-2
abundance: -
d_gene: -
CDR3nt: TGTGCCAGCAGCTTAGCCACGAACACCGGGGAGCTGTTTTTT
CDR3aa: CASSLATNTGELFF

v_gene: TRBV6-1
j_gene: TRBJ2-7
abundance: -
d_gene: -
CDR3nt: TGTGCCAGCAGTGTTCAGGGGACTCCCCCCTACGAGCAGTACTTC
CDR3aa: CASSVQGTPPYEQYF

v_gene: TRBV5-1
j_gene: TRBJ1-2
abundance: -
d_gene: -
CDR3nt: TGCGCCAGCAGCTTGGGTCGACAGCACGACTATGGCTACACCTTC
CDR3aa: CASSLGRQHDYGYTF

v_gene: TRBV19
j_gene: TRBJ1-4
abundance: -
d_gene: -
CDR3nt: TGTGCCAGTAGTATAGGGACGCGAAATGAAAAACTGTTTTTT
CDR3aa: CASSIGTRNEKLFF

v_gene: TRBV12-5
j_gene: TRBJ1-1
abundance: once
d_gene: -
CDR3nt: TGTGCTACCGGAACAGGGAAAATTACTGAAGCTTTCTTT
CDR3aa: CATGTGKITEAFF

v_gene: TRBV6-6
j_gene: TRBJ1-2
abundance: -
d_gene: -
CDR3nt: TGTGCCAGCAAACAAACGGGGTCAAACACTAACTATGGCTACACCTTC
CDR3aa: CASKQTGSNTNYGYTF

v_gene: TRBV5-1
j_gene: TRBJ2-7
abundance: -
d_gene: TRBD1
CDR3nt: TGCGCCAGCAGCTTGGGGACAGGGGGGAACGAGCAGTACTTC
CDR3aa: CASSLGTGGNEQYF

v_gene: TRBV13
j_gene: TRBJ2-1
abundance: -
d_gene: -
CDR3nt: TGTGCCAGCAGCTTATTGGACAGCTCCTACAATGAGCAGTTCTTC
CDR3aa: CASSLLDSSYNEQFF

v_gene: TRBV6-1
j_gene: TRBJ2-5
abundance: -
d_gene: TRBD1
CDR3nt: TGTGCCAGCAGGACAGGGGGTTGGGAGACCCAGTACTTC
CDR3aa: CASRTGGWETQYF

v_gene: TRBV4-1
j_gene: TRBJ1-5
abundance: once
d_gene: -
CDR3nt: TGCGCCAGCAGCCAAGAGACAACAGGGCGAGGCAATCAGCCCCAGCATTTT
CDR3aa: CASSQETTGRGNQPQHF